These T cell receptor beta chains were read from a single sample in a study of blood T cell repertoires in COVID-19. TCRdb keeps only in-frame clones here, not all; method: immunoSEQ multiplex PCR. Of roughly 150,000 clones in the sample, roughly four fifths were seen once. Source material: peripheral blood. The receptors here all came from a woman of 80 years or more with acute or convalescent COVID-19. Each CDR3 is given with its conserved first and last residue. D genes are given only for firm matches. Some rows have no size entry. The others give once, few or many, or a class for an expanded clone.

V gene: TRBV7-8
clone size: .
D gene: .
J gene: TRBJ2-3
CDR3 protein: CASNQGTVGTDTQYF
CDR3 DNA: TGTGCCAGCAACCAGGGTACTGTTGGCACAGATACGCAGTATTTT

V gene: TRBV19
clone size: .
D gene: .
J gene: TRBJ1-1
CDR3 protein: CASSIPKPGGTEAFF
CDR3 DNA: TGTGCCAGTAGTATACCCAAACCGGGTGGCACTGAAGCTTTCTTT

V gene: TRBV7-2
clone size: .
D gene: TRBD1
J gene: TRBJ1-2
CDR3 protein: CASSHDRGRGYTF
CDR3 DNA: TGTGCCAGCAGCCACGACAGGGGGCGAGGCTACACCTTC

V gene: TRBV6-1
clone size: .
D gene: TRBD1
J gene: TRBJ2-7
CDR3 protein: CASSVGDRAPLGHEQYF
CDR3 DNA: TGTGCCAGCAGTGTAGGGGACAGGGCTCCCTTAGGTCACGAGCAGTACTTC

V gene: TRBV25-1
clone size: .
D gene: .
J gene: TRBJ1-6
CDR3 protein: CASSDYGGSYNSPLHF
CDR3 DNA: TGTGCCAGCAGTGATTATGGGGGGTCCTATAATTCACCCCTCCACTTT

V gene: TRBV6-5
clone size: .
D gene: TRBD1
J gene: TRBJ2-5
CDR3 protein: CATAKQGGGETQYF
CDR3 DNA: TGTGCCACAGCCAAACAGGGGGGCGGTGAGACCCAGTACTTC

V gene: TRBV7-2
clone size: .
D gene: .
J gene: TRBJ1-5
CDR3 protein: CASSLYGSNQPQHF
CDR3 DNA: TGTGCCAGCAGCTTATACGGGAGCAATCAGCCCCAGCATTTT

V gene: TRBV9
clone size: .
D gene: .
J gene: TRBJ1-4
CDR3 protein: CASSTPGINEKLFF
CDR3 DNA: TGTGCCAGCAGCACCCCGGGGATCAATGAAAAACTGTTTTTT

V gene: TRBV5-5
clone size: .
D gene: TRBD1
J gene: TRBJ1-4
CDR3 protein: CASSQIPGQGNEKLFF
CDR3 DNA: TGTGCCAGCAGCCAAATACCGGGACAGGGAAATGAAAAACTGTTTTTT

V gene: TRBV6-5
clone size: once
D gene: TRBD1
J gene: TRBJ1-6
CDR3 protein: CASSYPGGNSPLHF
CDR3 DNA: TGTGCCAGCAGTTACCCAGGGGGAAATTCACCCCTCCACTTT

V gene: TRBV6-5
clone size: .
D gene: .
J gene: TRBJ1-2
CDR3 protein: CASRAAGGDYGYTF
CDR3 DNA: TGTGCCAGCAGGGCGGCGGGGGGGGACTATGGCTACACCTTC

V gene: TRBV19
clone size: few
D gene: .
J gene: TRBJ1-1
CDR3 protein: CASSGQFLEAFF
CDR3 DNA: TGTGCCAGTAGTGGACAGTTCCTTGAAGCTTTCTTT

V gene: TRBV2
clone size: .
D gene: TRBD1
J gene: TRBJ2-3
CDR3 protein: CASSAGQGISDTQYF
CDR3 DNA: TGTGCCAGCAGTGCCGGACAGGGTATTTCAGATACGCAGTATTTT

V gene: TRBV14
clone size: .
D gene: .
J gene: TRBJ1-1
CDR3 protein: CASSQDFGVRNTEAFF
CDR3 DNA: TGTGCCAGCAGCCAAGATTTCGGGGTTCGGAACACTGAAGCTTTCTTT

V gene: TRBV19
clone size: .
D gene: .
J gene: TRBJ1-1
CDR3 protein: CASSIMSTGPGEAFF
CDR3 DNA: TGTGCCAGTAGTATCATGTCGACAGGTCCAGGTGAAGCTTTCTTT

V gene: TRBV3-1/TRBV3-2
clone size: few
D gene: .
J gene: TRBJ2-7
CDR3 protein: CASSQVGSFEQYF
CDR3 DNA: TGTGCCAGCAGCCAAGTCGGGAGCTTCGAGCAGTACTTC

V gene: TRBV7-2
clone size: .
D gene: TRBD1
J gene: TRBJ2-5
CDR3 protein: CASSTDRGILETQYF
CDR3 DNA: TGTGCCAGCAGCACGGACAGGGGGATTCTCGAGACCCAGTACTTC

V gene: TRBV7-2
clone size: few
D gene: TRBD1
J gene: TRBJ1-5
CDR3 protein: CASSLEEGGDQPQHF
CDR3 DNA: TGTGCCAGCAGCTTAGAAGAAGGGGGCGATCAGCCCCAGCATTTT

V gene: TRBV15
clone size: .
D gene: TRBD1
J gene: TRBJ2-7
CDR3 protein: CATSRLGQGKKGEQYF
CDR3 DNA: TGTGCCACCAGCAGGTTGGGACAGGGCAAGAAGGGCGAGCAGTACTTC

V gene: TRBV12-3/TRBV12-4
clone size: .
D gene: TRBD2
J gene: TRBJ2-7
CDR3 protein: CASSLGSTSGLYF
CDR3 DNA: TGTGCCAGCAGTTTAGGATCGACTAGCGGATTGTACTTC

V gene: TRBV10-3
clone size: .
D gene: .
J gene: TRBJ2-5
CDR3 protein: CAISAPGGAGKETQYF
CDR3 DNA: TGTGCCATCAGCGCCCCCGGGGGTGCAGGGAAAGAGACCCAGTACTTC

V gene: TRBV6-5
clone size: .
D gene: TRBD1
J gene: TRBJ1-1
CDR3 protein: CASKGALGQGEAFF
CDR3 DNA: TGTGCCAGCAAGGGGGCTCTGGGCCAGGGTGAAGCTTTCTTT

V gene: TRBV19
clone size: .
D gene: TRBD1
J gene: TRBJ1-4
CDR3 protein: CASKPGQGAASEKLFF
CDR3 DNA: TGTGCCAGTAAGCCGGGACAGGGGGCGGCAAGTGAAAAACTGTTTTTT

V gene: TRBV9
clone size: .
D gene: .
J gene: TRBJ2-3
CDR3 protein: CASSVTGGRTDTQYF
CDR3 DNA: TGTGCCAGCAGCGTTACTGGGGGCCGCACAGATACGCAGTATTTT

V gene: TRBV5-1
clone size: .
D gene: .
J gene: TRBJ1-5
CDR3 protein: CASSLGTNSNQPQHF
CDR3 DNA: TGCGCCAGCAGCTTGGGTACAAATAGCAATCAGCCCCAGCATTTT

V gene: TRBV18
clone size: .
D gene: .
J gene: TRBJ1-5
CDR3 protein: CASSPEGGNQPQHF
CDR3 DNA: TGTGCCAGCTCACCAGAGGGTGGCAATCAGCCCCAGCATTTT

V gene: TRBV6-2/TRBV6-3
clone size: .
D gene: TRBD1
J gene: TRBJ2-5
CDR3 protein: CASSYRTGGVNQQETQYF
CDR3 DNA: TGTGCCAGCAGTTACAGGACAGGGGGCGTAAATCAACAAGAGACCCAGTACTTC

V gene: TRBV4-2
clone size: .
D gene: TRBD1
J gene: TRBJ1-2
CDR3 protein: CASSQVGTGDGYTF
CDR3 DNA: TGTGCCAGCAGCCAAGTTGGGACAGGGGATGGCTACACCTTC

V gene: TRBV5-1
clone size: .
D gene: .
J gene: TRBJ2-3
CDR3 protein: CASSFSASTDTQYF
CDR3 DNA: TGCGCCAGCAGCTTTAGCGCCAGCACAGATACGCAGTATTTT

V gene: TRBV4-1
clone size: .
D gene: TRBD1
J gene: TRBJ1-1
CDR3 protein: CASRNRGPSGDTEAFF
CDR3 DNA: TGCGCCAGCAGAAACAGGGGGCCAAGTGGGGACACTGAAGCTTTCTTT

V gene: TRBV13
clone size: .
D gene: .
J gene: TRBJ2-3
CDR3 protein: CASSLDRVGPDTQYF
CDR3 DNA: TGTGCCAGCAGCTTAGACAGGGTGGGCCCAGATACGCAGTATTTT

V gene: TRBV6-1
clone size: .
D gene: .
J gene: TRBJ1-5
CDR3 protein: CASSDSSLQPQHF
CDR3 DNA: TGTGCCAGCAGTGATAGCAGTTTACAGCCCCAGCATTTT

V gene: TRBV6-5
clone size: .
D gene: .
J gene: TRBJ2-1
CDR3 protein: CASRKEGVHEQFF
CDR3 DNA: TGTGCCAGCAGGAAAGAGGGTGTACATGAGCAGTTCTTC

V gene: TRBV3-1/TRBV3-2
clone size: .
D gene: TRBD2
J gene: TRBJ2-3
CDR3 protein: CASSHGTSGASSTDTQYF
CDR3 DNA: TGTGCCAGCAGCCATGGGACTAGCGGGGCCTCTAGCACAGATACGCAGTATTTT

V gene: TRBV5-6
clone size: .
D gene: .
J gene: TRBJ2-5
CDR3 protein: CASSLVTDSWGTQYF
CDR3 DNA: TGTGCCAGCAGCTTGGTGACAGATTCATGGGGGACCCAGTACTTC

V gene: TRBV11-2
clone size: .
D gene: .
J gene: TRBJ1-1
CDR3 protein: CASSAFSLGGTEAFF
CDR3 DNA: TGTGCCAGCAGCGCATTTAGCTTGGGGGGCACTGAAGCTTTCTTT

V gene: TRBV5-1
clone size: .
D gene: TRBD1
J gene: TRBJ2-1
CDR3 protein: CASSLGQGTYNEQFF
CDR3 DNA: TGCGCCAGCAGCTTAGGACAGGGGACTTACAATGAGCAGTTCTTC

V gene: TRBV5-1
clone size: .
D gene: TRBD1
J gene: TRBJ2-7
CDR3 protein: CASSLGTGTGVFEQYF
CDR3 DNA: TGCGCCAGCAGCTTGGGAACCGGGACAGGGGTGTTCGAGCAGTACTTC

V gene: TRBV10-3
clone size: few
D gene: .
J gene: TRBJ1-1
CDR3 protein: CAIKPGGRENTEAFF
CDR3 DNA: TGTGCCATCAAGCCCGGGGGGCGTGAGAACACTGAAGCTTTCTTT

V gene: TRBV10-1
clone size: .
D gene: .
J gene: TRBJ2-7
CDR3 protein: CASRTAFCPYEQYF
CDR3 DNA: TGCGCCAGCAGGACAGCTTTTTGCCCCTACGAGCAGTACTTC

V gene: TRBV19
clone size: .
D gene: TRBD1
J gene: TRBJ1-6
CDR3 protein: CASSIDRTGNSSPLHF
CDR3 DNA: TGTGCCAGTAGTATAGACCGGACAGGGAACAGCTCACCCCTCCACTTT

V gene: TRBV7-2
clone size: .
D gene: .
J gene: TRBJ1-5
CDR3 protein: CASSLIRGPYGNQPQHF
CDR3 DNA: TGTGCCAGCAGCTTAATTAGGGGCCCTTATGGCAATCAGCCCCAGCATTTT

V gene: TRBV19
clone size: .
D gene: .
J gene: TRBJ1-3
CDR3 protein: CASSIYPGPGNTIYF
CDR3 DNA: TGTGCCAGTAGTATATATCCAGGGCCTGGAAACACCATATATTTT

V gene: TRBV5-1
clone size: .
D gene: TRBD1
J gene: TRBJ1-1
CDR3 protein: CASSMTGGNTEAFF
CDR3 DNA: TGCGCCAGCAGCATGACAGGGGGGAACACTGAAGCTTTCTTT

V gene: TRBV7-3
clone size: .
D gene: TRBD2
J gene: TRBJ2-1
CDR3 protein: CASSLAGGYNEQFF
CDR3 DNA: TGTGCCAGCAGCTTAGCGGGAGGGTACAATGAGCAGTTCTTC

V gene: TRBV27
clone size: .
D gene: .
J gene: TRBJ1-6
CDR3 protein: CASRPTGGNSPLHF
CDR3 DNA: TGTGCCAGCAGGCCGACAGGAGGTAATTCACCCCTCCACTTT

V gene: TRBV6-4
clone size: .
D gene: .
J gene: TRBJ1-5
CDR3 protein: CASSDYPTRVGNQPQHF
CDR3 DNA: TGTGCCAGCAGTGACTACCCCACCAGGGTTGGCAATCAGCCCCAGCATTTT

V gene: TRBV28
clone size: .
D gene: .
J gene: TRBJ1-6
CDR3 protein: CASSLPGLSSYNSPLHF
CDR3 DNA: TGTGCCAGCAGTTTGCCAGGGTTGAGCTCCTATAATTCACCCCTCCACTTT

V gene: TRBV6-5
clone size: .
D gene: .
J gene: TRBJ1-6
CDR3 protein: CASSYLQGKNSPLHF
CDR3 DNA: TGTGCCAGCAGTTATCTACAGGGCAAGAATTCACCCCTCCACTTT

V gene: TRBV5-1
clone size: few
D gene: TRBD2
J gene: TRBJ2-2
CDR3 protein: CASSIPLAGAKLTGELFF
CDR3 DNA: TGCGCCAGCAGCATACCACTAGCGGGGGCTAAACTCACCGGGGAGCTGTTTTTT

V gene: TRBV19
clone size: once
D gene: TRBD1
J gene: TRBJ2-7
CDR3 protein: CASRDRGGSYEQYF
CDR3 DNA: TGTGCCAGTAGGGACAGGGGGGGATCCTACGAGCAGTACTTC

V gene: TRBV10-3
clone size: .
D gene: TRBD1
J gene: TRBJ1-4
CDR3 protein: CATEAGTGGTNEKLFF
CDR3 DNA: TGTGCCACTGAAGCCGGGACAGGGGGTACTAATGAAAAACTGTTTTTT